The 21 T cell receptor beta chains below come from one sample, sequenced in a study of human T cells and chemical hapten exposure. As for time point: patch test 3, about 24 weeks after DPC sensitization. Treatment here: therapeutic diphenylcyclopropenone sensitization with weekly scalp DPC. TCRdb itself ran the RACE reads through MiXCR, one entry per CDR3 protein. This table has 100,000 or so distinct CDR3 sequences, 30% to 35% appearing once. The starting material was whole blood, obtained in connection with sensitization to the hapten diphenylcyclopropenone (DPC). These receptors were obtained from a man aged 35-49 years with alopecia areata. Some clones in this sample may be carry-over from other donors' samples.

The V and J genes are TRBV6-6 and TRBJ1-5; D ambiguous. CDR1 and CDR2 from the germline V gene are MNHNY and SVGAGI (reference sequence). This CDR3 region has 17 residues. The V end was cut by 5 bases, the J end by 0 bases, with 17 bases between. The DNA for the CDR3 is TGTGCCAGCAGTCCGCAAGTCCTAGAATATAGCAATCAGCCCCAGCATTTT. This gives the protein CASSPQVLEYSNQPQHF.

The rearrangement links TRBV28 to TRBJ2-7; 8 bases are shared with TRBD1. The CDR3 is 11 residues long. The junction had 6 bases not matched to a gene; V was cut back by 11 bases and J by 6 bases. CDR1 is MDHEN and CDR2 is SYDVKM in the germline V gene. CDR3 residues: CASDRDSEQYF. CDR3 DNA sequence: TGTGCCTCGGACAGGGACAGCGAGCAGTACTTC.

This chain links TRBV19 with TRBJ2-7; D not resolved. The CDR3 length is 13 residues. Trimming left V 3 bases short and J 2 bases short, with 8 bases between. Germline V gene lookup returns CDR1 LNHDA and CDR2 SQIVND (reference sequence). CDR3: CASSMAYAYEQYF. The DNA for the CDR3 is TGTGCCAGTAGTATGGCGTACGCCTACGAGCAGTACTTC. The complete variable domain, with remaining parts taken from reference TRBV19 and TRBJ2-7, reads DGGITQSPKYLFRKEGQNVTLSCEQNLNHDAMYWYRQDPGQGLRLIYYSQIVNDFQKGDIAEGYSVSREKKESFPLTVTSAQKNPTAFYLCASSMAYAYEQYFGPGTRLTVT.

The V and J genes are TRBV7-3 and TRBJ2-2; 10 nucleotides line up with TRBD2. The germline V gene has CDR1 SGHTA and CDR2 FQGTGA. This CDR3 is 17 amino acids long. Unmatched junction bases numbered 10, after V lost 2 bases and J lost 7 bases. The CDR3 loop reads CASSLDASGRLFGELFF. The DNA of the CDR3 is TGTGCCAGCAGCTTAGATGCTAGCGGGAGATTATTCGGGGAGCTGTTTTTT.

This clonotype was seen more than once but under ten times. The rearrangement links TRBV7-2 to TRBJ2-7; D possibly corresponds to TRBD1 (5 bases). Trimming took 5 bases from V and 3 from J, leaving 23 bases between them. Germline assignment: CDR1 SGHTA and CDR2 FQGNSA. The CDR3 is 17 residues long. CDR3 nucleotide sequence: TGTGCCAGCAGCGCCAACACCCGGACATCCGTCTTCTACGAGCAGTACTTC. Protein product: CASSANTRTSVFYEQYF.

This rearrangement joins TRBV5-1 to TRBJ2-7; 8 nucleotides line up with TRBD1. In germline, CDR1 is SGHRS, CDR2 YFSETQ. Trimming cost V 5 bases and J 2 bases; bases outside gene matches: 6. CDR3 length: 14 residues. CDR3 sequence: CASSQDRDAYEQYV. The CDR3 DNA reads TGCGCCAGCAGTCAGGACAGGGACGCCTACGAGCAGTACGTC.

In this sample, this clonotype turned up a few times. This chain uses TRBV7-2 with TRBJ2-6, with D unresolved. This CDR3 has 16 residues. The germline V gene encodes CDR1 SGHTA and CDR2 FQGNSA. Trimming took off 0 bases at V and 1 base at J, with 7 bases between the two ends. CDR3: CASSLAASSGANVLTF. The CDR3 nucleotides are TGTGCCAGCAGCTTAGCAGCGTCATCTGGGGCCAACGTCCTGACTTTC.

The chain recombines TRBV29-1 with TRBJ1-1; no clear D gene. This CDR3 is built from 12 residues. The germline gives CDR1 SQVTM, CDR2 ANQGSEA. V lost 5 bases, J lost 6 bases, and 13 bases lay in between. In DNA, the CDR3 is TGCAGCGTTTCCGCGGGCTTTTCTGAAGCTTTCTTT. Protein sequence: CSVSAGFSEAFF.

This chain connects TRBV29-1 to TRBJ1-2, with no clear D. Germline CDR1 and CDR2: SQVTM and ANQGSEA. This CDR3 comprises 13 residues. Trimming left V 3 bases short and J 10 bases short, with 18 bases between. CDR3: CSVDLLAEHAYTF. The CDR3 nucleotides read TGCAGCGTTGACCTATTGGCAGAACATGCCTACACCTTC.

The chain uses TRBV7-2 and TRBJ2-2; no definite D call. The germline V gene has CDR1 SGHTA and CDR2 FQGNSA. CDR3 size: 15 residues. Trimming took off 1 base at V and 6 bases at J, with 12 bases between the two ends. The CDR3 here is CASSLDRHRAGELFF. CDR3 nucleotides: TGTGCCAGCAGCTTAGATCGGCACCGCGCCGGGGAGCTGTTTTTT.

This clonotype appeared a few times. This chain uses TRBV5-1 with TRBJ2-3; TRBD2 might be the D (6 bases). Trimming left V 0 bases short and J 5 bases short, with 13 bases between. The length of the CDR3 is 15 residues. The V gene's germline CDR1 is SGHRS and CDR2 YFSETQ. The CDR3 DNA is TGCGCCAGCAGCTTGGCTCAGGGAGGAATAGATACGCAGTATTTT. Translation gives CASSLAQGGIDTQYF.

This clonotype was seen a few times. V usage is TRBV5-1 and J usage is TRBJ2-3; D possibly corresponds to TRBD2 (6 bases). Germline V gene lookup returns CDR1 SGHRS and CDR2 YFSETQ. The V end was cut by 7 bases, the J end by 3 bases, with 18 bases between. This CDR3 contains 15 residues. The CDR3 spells CASCEGTLVTDTQYF. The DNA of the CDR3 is TGCGCCAGCTGCGAGGGGACTCTCGTGACAGATACGCAGTATTTT.

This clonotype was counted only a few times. CDR3 loop: CASSYSFERGETQYF. The CDR3 DNA sequence: TGTGCCAGCAGTTACTCTTTTGAGAGGGGCGAGACCCAGTACTTC. V and J are TRBV6-2 or TRBV6-3 and TRBJ2-5; D is tentatively TRBD1 or TRBD2 (5 bases each). V lost 0 bases, J lost 5 bases, and 13 bases lay in between. The CDR3 has 15 residues. The germline CDR1 and CDR2 sequences are MNHEY and SVGEGT.

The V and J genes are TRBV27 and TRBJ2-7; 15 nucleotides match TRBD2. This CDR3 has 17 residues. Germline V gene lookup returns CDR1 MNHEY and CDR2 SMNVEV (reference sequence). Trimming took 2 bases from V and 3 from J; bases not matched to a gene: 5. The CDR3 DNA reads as TGTGCCAGCAGTTTAGGGACTAGCGGGGGGACCTACTACGAGCAGTACTTC. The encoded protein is CASSLGTSGGTYYEQYF.

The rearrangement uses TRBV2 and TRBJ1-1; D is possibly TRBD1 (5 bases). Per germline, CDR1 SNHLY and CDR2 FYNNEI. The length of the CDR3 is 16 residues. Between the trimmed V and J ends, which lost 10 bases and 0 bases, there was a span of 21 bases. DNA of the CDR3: TGTGCCACCCCCGCGAGGGGCACGGGGGTGAACACTGAAGCTTTCTTT. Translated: CATPARGTGVNTEAFF.

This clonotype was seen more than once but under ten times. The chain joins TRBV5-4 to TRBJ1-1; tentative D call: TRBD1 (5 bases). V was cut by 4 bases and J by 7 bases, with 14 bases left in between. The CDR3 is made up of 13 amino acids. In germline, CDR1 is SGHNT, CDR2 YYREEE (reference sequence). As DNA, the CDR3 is TGTGCCAGCAGCGGTCGGGACTCTGTTGAAGCTTTCTTT. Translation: CASSGRDSVEAFF.

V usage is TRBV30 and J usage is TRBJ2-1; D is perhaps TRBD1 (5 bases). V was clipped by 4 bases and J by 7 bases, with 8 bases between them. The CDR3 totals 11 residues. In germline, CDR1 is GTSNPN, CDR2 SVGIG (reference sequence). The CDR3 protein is CAWTTANEQFF. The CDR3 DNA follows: TGTGCCTGGACGACAGCTAATGAGCAGTTCTTC.

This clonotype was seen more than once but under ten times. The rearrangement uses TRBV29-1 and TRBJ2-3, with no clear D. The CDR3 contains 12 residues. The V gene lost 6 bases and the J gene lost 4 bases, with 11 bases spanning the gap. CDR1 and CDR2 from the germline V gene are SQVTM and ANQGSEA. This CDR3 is CSVGASADTQYF. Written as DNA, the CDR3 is TGCAGCGTAGGAGCGTCGGCAGATACGCAGTATTTT.

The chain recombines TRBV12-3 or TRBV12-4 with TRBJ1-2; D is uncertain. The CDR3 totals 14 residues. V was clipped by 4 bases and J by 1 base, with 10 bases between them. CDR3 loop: CASSSETFNYGYTF. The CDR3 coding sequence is TGTGCCAGCAGTTCCGAGACATTTAACTATGGCTACACCTTC.

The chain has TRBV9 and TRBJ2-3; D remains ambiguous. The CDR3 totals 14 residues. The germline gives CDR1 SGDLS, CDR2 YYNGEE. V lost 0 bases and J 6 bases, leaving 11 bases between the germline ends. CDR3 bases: TGTGCCAGCAGCGTAGTGGATAGCAGGGATACGCAGTATTTT. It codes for CASSVVDSRDTQYF.

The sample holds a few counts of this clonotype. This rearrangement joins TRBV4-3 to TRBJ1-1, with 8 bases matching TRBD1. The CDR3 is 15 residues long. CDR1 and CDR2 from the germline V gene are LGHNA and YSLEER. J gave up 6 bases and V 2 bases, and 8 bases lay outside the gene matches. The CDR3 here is CASSQLGQGKSEAFF. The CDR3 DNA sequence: TGCGCCAGCAGCCAACTAGGACAGGGAAAATCTGAAGCTTTCTTT.